The entry below gives a single T cell receptor beta chain sequence along with its context. Clones were sequenced by immunoSEQ multiplex PCR, and TCRdb holds only the in-frame ones, with some missing. The sample lists about 300,000 clones, approximately 81% seen once, with 2% to 3% in the top ten. These data are taken from a study of blood T cell repertoires in COVID-19. Study-wide context: COVID-19 samples, acute and convalescent, were from the United States, Italy and Spain.

The CDR3 extends over 15 amino acids. Germline V gene lookup returns CDR1 LNHDA and CDR2 SQIVND (reference sequence). Deletions cut 5 bases from V and 4 bases from J, with 17 bases between. All enrollees were roughly 18 to 89 years old and from fewer than 30 US areas. The chain uses TRBV19 and TRBJ1-1, with a possible D match to TRBD1 (6 bases). This TCR came from a woman between 45 and 60 years old who had recovered from COVID-19. The sample comprised PBMCs or T cells enriched from blood (not recorded which). The CDR3 is CASSDGQRSGTEAFF. CDR3 bases: TGTGCCAGTAGTGACGGACAGAGGTCGGGCACTGAAGCTTTCTTT.